This entry concerns a single T cell receptor (beta chain). Its antigen is not yet known. It has no much larger one-base neighbor in the sample; base qualities were not kept. The record originates from a study of shared clonotypes between healthy human individuals (dated by TCRdb to 2020 to 2021). Context from the whole study: Three men and two women, aged 18 to 49 years, made up the cohort. To increase sequencing depth and limit assay-specific biases, different laboratories used diverse techniques to prepare libraries and sequence TCR repertoires. Blood TCR repertoires of roughly five healthy adults were deeply sequenced to estimate repertoire size and the extent of clonotype sharing between individuals. Leukapheresis yielded between about 0.85 and 10 billion PBMCs per donor.

What the authors observed across the whole study: The genetic and exposure-history diversity represented was limited by the small number of donors. Sampling was restricted to blood, and TCR repertoires in tissues likely differ from the TCR repertoires found in blood. Pairwise subsampling indicated that sequencing depth was expected to affect the degree of clonotype sharing among donors.

The donors were healthy, HIV-negative adults with no recently reported acute infections or vaccinations. Every donor was a Caucasian adult residing in Nashville, Tennessee, USA. For unsorted samples, roughly 90 million PBMCs were counted, and genomic DNA was extracted using the QIAamp DNA Blood Mini kit. Blood was collected by leukapheresis, and PBMCs were isolated by Ficoll-Histopaque density gradient centrifugation and then cryopreserved in liquid nitrogen vapor phase. Using the deep immunoSEQ assay, TCR CDR3 regions were amplified from genomic DNA by multiplex PCR. Extracted genomic DNA from each cell subset was distributed evenly across all wells of several immunoSEQ 96-well plates, and each plate was treated as a replicate. For unsorted PBMC, each replicate PCR was loaded with about 270 ng genomic DNA, equivalent to 25,000 to 35,000 T cell genomes. Unsorted PBMC genomic DNA was sequenced across ten immunoSEQ deep assay plates. Purified libraries were quantified with a Qubit 3.0 fluorometer, sized on a Bioanalyzer 2100, and re-quantified with the KAPA Library Quantification kit. A separate single-read 150-cycle Illumina NextSeq 550 flow cell was used to sequence each immunoSEQ 96-well plate. On the authors' methods: Because the immunoSEQ output included only junctional sequences and no quality scores, the filtering could not be the same as the filtering used for full-length reads. Sequences were annotated with PyIR, a Python wrapper for IgBLAST v1.9, using IMGT germline references to assign V/J genes and CDR3. Reads were filtered out if the reads had weak V/J assignments (E-value above 1e-6), no CDR3, stop codons, out-of-frame junctions, or ambiguous translated residues. V3J clonotypes were defined by identical inferred V gene, J gene, and CDR3 amino acid sequence. Percentage overlap between repertoires was computed as shared unique clonotypes divided by the size of the smaller repertoire. Repertoire richness was assessed with RTK rarefaction, the Chao1 estimator, and Recon v2.1 estimates of unobserved clonotypes. TCRdb took this table from immuneACCESS and kept in-frame rearrangements with V and J called. Such tables lack part of the clones; where checked against another copy, unresolved V genes explain under half of the gap, and the rest is unexplained. Clone size and the V and J calls come from that table; the DNA yielded D and trimming. The sample table shows 400,000 to 500,000 clones, and approximately 79% are seen once. The top ten constitute approximately 12% of the sample.

The sequence was collected from a woman in her forties in good health. Some clones in this sample may be carry-over from other donors' samples. Input material: PBMCs.

The DNA sequence reads TGTGCCAGCAGAACGACAGAAGAGACCCAGTACTTC. It encodes CASRTTEETQYF. Recombination connected TRBV6-5 to TRBJ2-5; the D region possibly corresponds to TRBD1 (5 bases align). V is clipped by 6 bases and J by 3 bases, and the sequence between their germline boundaries is 8 bases long. The germline V gene gives CDR1 as MNHEY and CDR2 as SVGAGI. From cysteine to phenylalanine, the CDR3 is 12 amino acids long. CDR3 DNA only is kept here, 36 bases in frame from base 1.